These T cell receptor beta chains were read from a single sample in a study of blood T cell repertoires in COVID-19. Only in-frame clones appear in the TCRdb table, and some are missing; sequencing was by immunoSEQ multiplex PCR. The table shows roughly 290,000 clones, with around nine tenths occurring only once. The sample comprised peripheral blood. These receptors were collected from a woman in her twenties or thirties with COVID-19, enrolled during active disease. Each CDR3 is given with its conserved first and last residue. Fields, in order: V gene, D gene, clone size, J gene, CDR3 DNA, CDR3 protein. The D gene is left open where the match is weak. Clone size, where shown, is once, few, many, or a class for clones that have expanded.

v_gene: TRBV14; d_gene: TRBD1; abundance: NA; j_gene: TRBJ1-2; CDR3nt: TGTGCCAGCAGCCACAACAGGGGCGGCTTCTATGGCTACACCTTC; CDR3aa: CASSHNRGGFYGYTF
v_gene: TRBV3-1/TRBV3-2; d_gene: TRBD1; abundance: NA; j_gene: TRBJ1-1; CDR3nt: TGTGCCAGCAGCCCAGGGGGGCACACTGAAGCTTTCTTT; CDR3aa: CASSPGGHTEAFF
v_gene: TRBV5-1; d_gene: TRBD1; abundance: NA; j_gene: TRBJ1-4; CDR3nt: TGCGCCAGCAGCACCCGAGACAGGGGTACTAATGAAAAACTGTTTTTT; CDR3aa: CASSTRDRGTNEKLFF
v_gene: TRBV30; d_gene: NA; abundance: NA; j_gene: TRBJ1-3; CDR3nt: TGTGCCTGGACTCTGGGGGCCCGAAACACCATATATTTT; CDR3aa: CAWTLGARNTIYF
v_gene: TRBV5-1; d_gene: TRBD2; abundance: NA; j_gene: TRBJ2-5; CDR3nt: TGCGCCAGCAGCTTGGGGGCTAGCGGGCCTATCCAGTACTTC; CDR3aa: CASSLGASGPIQYF
v_gene: TRBV6-5; d_gene: TRBD2; abundance: NA; j_gene: TRBJ2-5; CDR3nt: TGTGCCAGCAGTTACCCTAGCGGGAGCGTTGAGACCCAGTACTTC; CDR3aa: CASSYPSGSVETQYF
v_gene: TRBV18; d_gene: NA; abundance: NA; j_gene: TRBJ2-5; CDR3nt: TGTGCCAGCTCCAGGGTACGCGAGACCCAGTACTTC; CDR3aa: CASSRVRETQYF
v_gene: TRBV19; d_gene: NA; abundance: few; j_gene: TRBJ1-5; CDR3nt: TGTGCCAGTAGTATAGATCTTGGGGGCAAGGGCTTCAATCAGCCCCAGCATTTT; CDR3aa: CASSIDLGGKGFNQPQHF
v_gene: TRBV7-9; d_gene: NA; abundance: few; j_gene: TRBJ1-4; CDR3nt: TGTGCCAGCAGCTTAAGTCTAGCCCTTCGAGGAGAAAAACTGTTTTTT; CDR3aa: CASSLSLALRGEKLFF
v_gene: TRBV19; d_gene: NA; abundance: NA; j_gene: TRBJ2-7; CDR3nt: TGTGCCAGTAGTATAGAAGGTGATCGGGACGAGCAGTACTTC; CDR3aa: CASSIEGDRDEQYF
v_gene: TRBV10-3; d_gene: TRBD1; abundance: NA; j_gene: TRBJ1-6; CDR3nt: TGTGCCATCAGTGAGTCCGGACAGGGGAGTAATTCACCCCTCCACTTT; CDR3aa: CAISESGQGSNSPLHF
v_gene: TRBV3-1/TRBV3-2; d_gene: NA; abundance: NA; j_gene: TRBJ2-1; CDR3nt: TGTGCCAGCAGCCAAGAAAGCGGTCCAAGCTCCTACAATGAGCAGTTCTTC; CDR3aa: CASSQESGPSSYNEQFF
v_gene: TRBV2; d_gene: TRBD1; abundance: NA; j_gene: TRBJ1-3; CDR3nt: TGTGCCAGCAGGGCGGAGACAGGGTCTGGAAACACCATATATTTT; CDR3aa: CASRAETGSGNTIYF
v_gene: TRBV5-4; d_gene: TRBD2; abundance: NA; j_gene: TRBJ2-1; CDR3nt: TGTGCCAGCAGCTCCCCCCGGGCTAGCGGGAACTACAATGAGCAGTTCTTC; CDR3aa: CASSSPRASGNYNEQFF
v_gene: TRBV6-5; d_gene: TRBD1; abundance: few; j_gene: TRBJ1-2; CDR3nt: TGTGCCAGCAGTAAGGACAGGGGCTATGGCTACACCTTC; CDR3aa: CASSKDRGYGYTF
v_gene: TRBV5-1; d_gene: NA; abundance: NA; j_gene: TRBJ2-7; CDR3nt: TGCGCCAGCAGGGCAACTAGATCCTACGAGCAGTACTTC; CDR3aa: CASRATRSYEQYF
v_gene: TRBV5-5; d_gene: NA; abundance: NA; j_gene: TRBJ2-4; CDR3nt: TGTGCCAGCAGCTTGGTCGGGGGAACCAAAAACATTCAGTACTTC; CDR3aa: CASSLVGGTKNIQYF
v_gene: TRBV28; d_gene: TRBD2; abundance: NA; j_gene: TRBJ2-1; CDR3nt: TGTGCCAGCAGCCGGGGAACTAGCGGGAAGAACAATGAGCAGTTCTTC; CDR3aa: CASSRGTSGKNNEQFF
v_gene: TRBV18; d_gene: TRBD1; abundance: NA; j_gene: TRBJ2-5; CDR3nt: TGTGCCAGCTTAGGACAGGGACAAGGAGAGACCCAGTACTTC; CDR3aa: CASLGQGQGETQYF
v_gene: TRBV27; d_gene: NA; abundance: NA; j_gene: TRBJ2-5; CDR3nt: TGTGCCAGCAGTTTACTAGGTGTGCGGCAGGGGCCCCAAGAGACCCAGTACTTC; CDR3aa: CASSLLGVRQGPQETQYF
v_gene: TRBV3-1/TRBV3-2; d_gene: TRBD1; abundance: NA; j_gene: TRBJ2-7; CDR3nt: TGTGCCAGCAGCCGCCGGGACAGGGGGCGCGAGCAGTACTTC; CDR3aa: CASSRRDRGREQYF
v_gene: TRBV5-6; d_gene: NA; abundance: once; j_gene: TRBJ2-5; CDR3nt: TGTGCCAGCAGCTCCAGGGTGCCCATCAAAGAGACCCAGTACTTC; CDR3aa: CASSSRVPIKETQYF
v_gene: TRBV15; d_gene: NA; abundance: NA; j_gene: TRBJ1-4; CDR3nt: TGTGCCACCAGCGAGGGCAGGGGAGTTGAAAAACTGTTTTTT; CDR3aa: CATSEGRGVEKLFF
v_gene: TRBV9; d_gene: NA; abundance: NA; j_gene: TRBJ2-1; CDR3nt: TGTGCCAGCAGCGGCCTTTCTTCGGGTGAGCAGTTCTTC; CDR3aa: CASSGLSSGEQFF
v_gene: TRBV18; d_gene: NA; abundance: NA; j_gene: TRBJ1-3; CDR3nt: TGTGCCAGCTCACCCCTAGGTGGAAACACCATATATTTT; CDR3aa: CASSPLGGNTIYF
v_gene: TRBV5-1; d_gene: NA; abundance: NA; j_gene: TRBJ1-1; CDR3nt: TGCGCCAGCAGCTTGGCCGGGGTCTCTGAAGCTTTCTTT; CDR3aa: CASSLAGVSEAFF
v_gene: TRBV19; d_gene: TRBD1; abundance: NA; j_gene: TRBJ1-5; CDR3nt: TGTGCCAGTATGGACAGGGTCAATCAGCCCCAGCATTTT; CDR3aa: CASMDRVNQPQHF
v_gene: TRBV5-5; d_gene: NA; abundance: few; j_gene: TRBJ1-5; CDR3nt: TGTGCCAGCAGCTCAACGGGAGATATGGATCAGCCCCAGCATTTT; CDR3aa: CASSSTGDMDQPQHF
v_gene: TRBV27; d_gene: TRBD2; abundance: NA; j_gene: TRBJ2-1; CDR3nt: TGTGCCAGCATCTTAGGGACTAGCGGAAACAATGAGCAGTTCTTC; CDR3aa: CASILGTSGNNEQFF
v_gene: TRBV11-3; d_gene: NA; abundance: NA; j_gene: TRBJ2-1; CDR3nt: TGTGCCAGCAGCTTAGAGGGCGGTGGGAGATTATTGGATTGCGCTTGGGAGCAGTTCTTC; CDR3aa: CASSLEGGGRLLDCAWEQFF
v_gene: TRBV20-1; d_gene: NA; abundance: NA; j_gene: TRBJ2-7; CDR3nt: TGCAGTGCTAGTCGAGGTTACGAGCAGTACTTC; CDR3aa: CSASRGYEQYF
v_gene: TRBV7-9; d_gene: NA; abundance: NA; j_gene: TRBJ2-1; CDR3nt: TGTGCCAGCAGCTTAGTTCAAGCTTCCAGCGATGAGCAGTTCTTC; CDR3aa: CASSLVQASSDEQFF
v_gene: TRBV5-1; d_gene: TRBD1; abundance: NA; j_gene: TRBJ1-4; CDR3nt: TGCGCCAGCAGCTCCGGAGGGGGCGCAGATGAAAAACTGTTTTTT; CDR3aa: CASSSGGGADEKLFF
v_gene: TRBV13; d_gene: NA; abundance: NA; j_gene: TRBJ2-2; CDR3nt: TGTGCCAGCAGCTTAGGTTCTCCGGGGGAGTGGGCCGGGGAGCTGTTTTTT; CDR3aa: CASSLGSPGEWAGELFF
v_gene: TRBV6-5; d_gene: TRBD2; abundance: NA; j_gene: TRBJ2-7; CDR3nt: TGTGCCAGCACCTACGGGGCGGGGGGTTACGAGCAGTACTTC; CDR3aa: CASTYGAGGYEQYF
v_gene: TRBV5-1; d_gene: TRBD1; abundance: once; j_gene: TRBJ1-1; CDR3nt: TGCGCCAGCAGCTTGGTGGGACAGGCTGGGGCTTTCTTT; CDR3aa: CASSLVGQAGAFF
v_gene: TRBV7-3; d_gene: NA; abundance: NA; j_gene: TRBJ2-2; CDR3nt: TGTGCCAGCAGCGCGAAGAACACCGGGGAGCTGTTTTTT; CDR3aa: CASSAKNTGELFF
v_gene: TRBV6-5; d_gene: NA; abundance: NA; j_gene: TRBJ1-1; CDR3nt: TGTGCCAGCACTCGAGGGATGAACACTGAAGCTTTCTTT; CDR3aa: CASTRGMNTEAFF
v_gene: TRBV21-1; d_gene: NA; abundance: once; j_gene: TRBJ1-6; CDR3nt: TGTGCCAGCAGCAAAGGGGGGGGACCTTCACCCCTCCACTTT; CDR3aa: CASSKGGGPSPLHF
v_gene: TRBV7-3; d_gene: NA; abundance: NA; j_gene: TRBJ2-7; CDR3nt: TGTGCCAGCAGCTTAAGACAGCCCTCCTACGAGCAGTACTTC; CDR3aa: CASSLRQPSYEQYF
v_gene: TRBV7-2; d_gene: TRBD1; abundance: NA; j_gene: TRBJ2-3; CDR3nt: TGTGCCAGCAGCTTCGACAGGGGATCCGATACGCAGTATTTT; CDR3aa: CASSFDRGSDTQYF
v_gene: TRBV7-2; d_gene: TRBD2; abundance: NA; j_gene: TRBJ2-7; CDR3nt: TGTGCCAGCAGCTTAGTTCCAGGGAGGGACGAGCAGTACTTC; CDR3aa: CASSLVPGRDEQYF
v_gene: TRBV5-6; d_gene: TRBD1; abundance: NA; j_gene: TRBJ2-7; CDR3nt: TGTGCCAGCAGCCATGGACAGGCCCTCTACGAGCAGTACTTC; CDR3aa: CASSHGQALYEQYF
v_gene: TRBV4-1; d_gene: TRBD1; abundance: NA; j_gene: TRBJ1-2; CDR3nt: TGCGCCAGCAGCCAGCCCGGACAGGGGAGTCATGGCTACACCTTC; CDR3aa: CASSQPGQGSHGYTF
v_gene: TRBV4-2; d_gene: TRBD2; abundance: NA; j_gene: TRBJ2-5; CDR3nt: TGTGCCAGCAGCCAAGTAGCGGACGGGGGGGAGACCCAGTACTTC; CDR3aa: CASSQVADGGETQYF
v_gene: TRBV29-1; d_gene: TRBD1; abundance: NA; j_gene: TRBJ2-7; CDR3nt: TGCAGCGTTAAGGGGACAGGGGACTACGAGCAGTACTTC; CDR3aa: CSVKGTGDYEQYF
v_gene: TRBV7-9; d_gene: NA; abundance: NA; j_gene: TRBJ1-5; CDR3nt: TGTGCCAGCAGCCTCGAACAGCATCAGCCCCAGCATTTT; CDR3aa: CASSLEQHQPQHF
v_gene: TRBV3-1/TRBV3-2; d_gene: NA; abundance: NA; j_gene: TRBJ2-2; CDR3nt: TGTGCCAGCAGCCAAGCGAGAACTACCGGGGAGCTGTTTTTT; CDR3aa: CASSQARTTGELFF
v_gene: TRBV7-2; d_gene: NA; abundance: NA; j_gene: TRBJ1-2; CDR3nt: TGTGCCAGCAGCTTAGCAGGGGGTTTGGCTAACTATGGCTACACCTTC; CDR3aa: CASSLAGGLANYGYTF
v_gene: TRBV4-1; d_gene: NA; abundance: once; j_gene: TRBJ1-5; CDR3nt: TGCGCCAGCAGCCAAGGTGGACAGTCCGAAACTTATCAGCCCCAGCATTTT; CDR3aa: CASSQGGQSETYQPQHF
v_gene: TRBV3-1/TRBV3-2; d_gene: TRBD1; abundance: NA; j_gene: TRBJ1-1; CDR3nt: TGTGCCAGCAGCCCAGGGGGGTCAAACACTGAAGCTTTCTTT; CDR3aa: CASSPGGSNTEAFF
v_gene: TRBV6-5; d_gene: TRBD1; abundance: NA; j_gene: TRBJ2-7; CDR3nt: TGTGCCAGCATCCCAGGACAGGGTGGCGAGCAGTACTTC; CDR3aa: CASIPGQGGEQYF
v_gene: TRBV11-2; d_gene: TRBD2; abundance: NA; j_gene: TRBJ2-3; CDR3nt: TGTGCCAGCAGCTTCCGACTAGCATTAGATACGCAGTATTTT; CDR3aa: CASSFRLALDTQYF
v_gene: TRBV12-3/TRBV12-4; d_gene: NA; abundance: NA; j_gene: TRBJ1-6; CDR3nt: TGTGCCAGCAGGGGAGACGGGAATTCACCCCTCCACTTT; CDR3aa: CASRGDGNSPLHF
v_gene: TRBV10-2; d_gene: NA; abundance: NA; j_gene: TRBJ2-7; CDR3nt: TGCGCCAGCAGTGGAGGCATTTACGAGCAGTACTTC; CDR3aa: CASSGGIYEQYF
v_gene: TRBV28; d_gene: NA; abundance: NA; j_gene: TRBJ2-7; CDR3nt: TGTGCCAGCAGTTACAGGGCTTCCTACGAGCAGTACTTC; CDR3aa: CASSYRASYEQYF
v_gene: TRBV24-1; d_gene: TRBD2; abundance: NA; j_gene: TRBJ2-1; CDR3nt: TGTGCCACCAGTGATTCTCTCGGGACTAGCGGGAGCCGCAATGAGCAGTTCTTC; CDR3aa: CATSDSLGTSGSRNEQFF